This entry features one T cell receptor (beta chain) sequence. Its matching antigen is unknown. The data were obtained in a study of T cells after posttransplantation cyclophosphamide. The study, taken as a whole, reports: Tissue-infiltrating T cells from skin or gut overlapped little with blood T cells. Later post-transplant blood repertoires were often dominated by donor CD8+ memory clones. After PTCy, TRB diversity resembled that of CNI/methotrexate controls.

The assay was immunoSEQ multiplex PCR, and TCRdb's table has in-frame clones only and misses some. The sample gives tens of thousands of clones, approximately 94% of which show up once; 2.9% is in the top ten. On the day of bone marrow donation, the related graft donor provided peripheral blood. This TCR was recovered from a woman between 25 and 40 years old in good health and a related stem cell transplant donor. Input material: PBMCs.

CDR3 nucleotides: TGTGCCAGCAGCTTAAAGACTAGCGGGGTCACAGATACGCAGTATTTT. Translated, it gives CASSLKTSGVTDTQYF. The rearrangement links TRBV13 to TRBJ2-3; 11 nucleotides match TRBD2. J lost 2 bases, V lost 2 bases, and 3 bases had no gene match. Germline CDR1 PRHDT, CDR2 FYEKMQ (reference sequence). The length of the CDR3 is 16 residues.